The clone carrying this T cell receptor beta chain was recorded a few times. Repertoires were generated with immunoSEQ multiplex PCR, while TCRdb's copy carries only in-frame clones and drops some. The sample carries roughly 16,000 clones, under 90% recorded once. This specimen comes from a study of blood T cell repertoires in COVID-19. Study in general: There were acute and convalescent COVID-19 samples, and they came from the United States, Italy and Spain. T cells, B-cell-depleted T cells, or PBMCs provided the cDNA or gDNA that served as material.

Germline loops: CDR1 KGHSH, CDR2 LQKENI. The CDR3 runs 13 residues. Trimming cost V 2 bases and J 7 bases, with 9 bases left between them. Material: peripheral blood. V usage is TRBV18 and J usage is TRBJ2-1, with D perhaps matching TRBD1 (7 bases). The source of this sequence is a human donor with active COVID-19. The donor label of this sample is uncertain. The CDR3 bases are TGTGCCAGCTCACCAGCAGGGGGGAATGAGCAGTTCTTC. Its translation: CASSPAGGNEQFF.